Following are 10 T cell receptor beta chains from one sample sequenced in a study of cytomegalovirus exposure and HLA in healthy donors. 13 Jbeta primers and 60 Vbeta primers were used for the PCR. The table came from immunoSEQ multiplex PCR; TCRdb's copy has only in-frame clones and leaves some out. The data contain fewer than 150,000 clones, around 83% of them singletons. Source material: PBMCs. These TCRs come from a man between 40 and 49 years old in good health and CMV-seropositive.

The chain joins TRBV5-1 to TRBJ2-3; no definite D call. Germline-derived CDR1 and CDR2 are SGHRS and YFSETQ. The CDR3 has 12 residues. V shed 1 base and J shed 3 bases, with 3 bases lying between them. CDR3 in amino acids: CASSLPTDTQYF. CDR3 nucleotides: TGCGCCAGCAGCTTGCCGACAGATACGCAGTATTTT.

The rearrangement links TRBV12-5 to TRBJ2-7; tentatively, D is TRBD1 (6 bases). The V end was cut by 0 bases, the J end by 2 bases, with 11 bases between. The CDR3 consists of 15 residues. The V gene's germline CDR1 is LGHNT and CDR2 FRNRAP. The chain's CDR3 is CASGLVEDRTYEQYF. CDR3 in DNA: TGTGCTAGTGGTTTGGTAGAGGACAGAACCTACGAGCAGTACTTC.

This chain joins TRBV19 and TRBJ1-4, with D perhaps matching TRBD1 (6 bases). Germline lookup yields CDR1 LNHDA and CDR2 SQIVND (reference sequence). This CDR3 is built from 15 residues. V gave up 6 bases and J gave up 3 bases, with 14 bases separating them. The chain's CDR3 is CASRTGQGPNEKLFF. The CDR3 bases are TGTGCCAGTAGAACCGGGCAGGGGCCTAATGAAAAACTGTTTTTT.

The J gene is TRBJ1-6, the V gene TRBV10-1, with 7 bases that match TRBD1. The J segment lost 13 bases and the V segment lost 3 bases, leaving 18 bases of the junction unmatched. This CDR3 contains 17 residues. Germline V gene lookup returns CDR1 WNHNN and CDR2 SYGVQD (reference sequence). CDR3: CASSDGKCDRDRRPLHF. In DNA form, the CDR3 reads TGCGCCAGCAGTGACGGTAAGTGCGACAGGGATAGAAGGCCCCTCCACTTT.

The V gene is TRBV29-1, the J gene TRBJ2-7, with D possibly matching TRBD1 (6 bases). The V gene lost 6 bases and the J gene lost 3 bases, with 9 bases spanning the gap. The CDR3 has 11 amino acids. Germline V gene data show CDR1 as SQVTM and CDR2 as ANQGSEA. CDR3 in amino acids: CSVGQNYEQYF. DNA for the CDR3: TGCAGCGTAGGACAGAACTACGAGCAGTACTTC.

This clone was recorded once. This rearrangement joins TRBV15 to TRBJ2-1; 7 positions agree with TRBD2. The trim removed 0 bases at V and 7 bases at J, leaving 6 bases unmatched. The CDR3 consists of 15 residues. The germline CDR1 and CDR2 sequences are LNHNV and YYDKDF (reference sequence). CDR3 amino acids: CATSRDRGGRNEQFF. CDR3 coding DNA: TGTGCCACCAGCAGAGATCGGGGAGGGCGGAATGAGCAGTTCTTC.

The chain couples TRBV27 to TRBJ2-7; no clear D gene. Trimming took off 6 bases at V and 7 bases at J, with 13 bases between the two ends. This CDR3 contains 12 residues. Germline V gene sequence: CDR1 MNHEY, CDR2 SMNVEV (reference sequence). The CDR3 DNA follows: TGTGCCAGCAGACATGGCGGTTTGGAGCAGTACTTC. Its protein is CASRHGGLEQYF.

The gene calls are TRBV9 and TRBJ2-6; D remains unclear. The CDR3 has 15 amino acids. V gave up 0 bases and J gave up 0 bases, with 4 bases separating them. Germline V lookup: CDR1 SGDLS, CDR2 YYNGEE. CDR3: CASSVGSSGANVLTF. Here the CDR3 DNA reads TGTGCCAGCAGCGTAGGTAGCTCTGGGGCCAACGTCCTGACTTTC.

Written as DNA, the CDR3 is TGTGCCAGCAGCTTAAGAAAGGGGGCAGACTATGGCTACACCTTC. It encodes CASSLRKGADYGYTF. V and J are TRBV7-9 and TRBJ1-2, with 7 bases that match TRBD1. This CDR3 has 15 residues. CDR1 is SEHNR, CDR2 FQNEAQ, per germline (reference sequence). V trimming: 2 bases; J trimming: 3 bases; junction bases outside the gene matches: 6.

The chain employs TRBV4-1 and TRBJ1-2, with 10 bases lining up with TRBD1. V lost 2 bases, J lost 1 base, and 10 bases stayed unmatched. The germline CDR1 and CDR2 sequences are MGHRA and YSYEKL. This CDR3 has 18 amino acids. The CDR3 bases are TGCGCCAGCAGCCAATATATGTGGGACAGGGGAATTAACTATGGCTACACCTTC. Its protein is CASSQYMWDRGINYGYTF.